The sequence of this T cell receptor (beta chain) was determined in a study of response to subunit inactivated influenza vaccine. Using its own MiXCR run on the RT-PCR reads, TCRdb lists one record per CDR3 protein. The sample carries about 540,000 distinct CDR3 sequences, 20% to 25% recorded once. Germline V CDR1 and CDR2: SGHVS, FQNEAQ. V lost 5 bases to trimming and J lost 1 base, with 11 bases between them. This CDR3 contains 14 residues. This clonotype was detected a few times. This sample was shared with a second study, whose subject was T cells expressing NK-cell markers. Per that study: Generation of TCR beta cDNA was performed by 5'RACE template switching incorporating UMIs. Just one sequenced donor of eight was HCMV-seronegative, while seven were seropositive. Dominant NKG2C+ clonotypes in over 5 donors made up roughly 1.0-7.0% of CD8+ T cells.

The specimen comprised CD4+ T cells sorted from PBMCs, sampled roughly 13 days after vaccination. The chain recombines TRBV7-8 with TRBJ1-1; D is uncertain. This TCR was sampled from a man in his forties or fifties who received an inactivated influenza vaccine. CDR3 region: CASSLRLQNTEAFF. CDR3 DNA: TGTGCCAGCAGCCTCAGACTCCAGAACACTGAAGCTTTCTTT.